This T cell receptor beta chain is from a study of blood T cell repertoires in COVID-19. About the research overall: Collection of acute and convalescent COVID-19 samples took place in the United States, Italy and Spain. PBMCs, B-cell-depleted T cells, or T cells were the source of the cDNA or gDNA that made up the material.

This clone showed up just a few times. V was cut by 4 bases and J by 6 bases, with 10 bases left in between. CDR1 is SNHLY and CDR2 is FYNNEI in the germline V gene. The CDR3 runs 13 residues. Source study methods: Estimated nucleated cell counts came from reference gene primer amplification. The assay was immunoSEQ multiplex PCR, and TCRdb's table has in-frame clones only and misses some. V, J and clone size are those of that table, while D and trimming were read from the DNA. The sample yields over 85,000 clones, around 68% seen once. The chain couples TRBV2 to TRBJ1-5; D possibly corresponds to TRBD1 (6 bases). The receptor was isolated from a woman aged 55 to 70 with acute or convalescent COVID-19. Sequenced sample: peripheral blood. The CDR3 DNA follows: TGTGCCAGCAGTGCCAGGGGAATTCAGCCCCAGCATTTT. Protein: CASSARGIQPQHF. Filled out from reference TRBV2 and TRBJ1-5, the complete variable domain reads EPEVTQTPSHQVTQMGQEVILRCVPISNHLYFYWYRQILGQKVEFLVSFYNNEISEKSEIFDDQFSVERPDGSNFTLKIRSTKLEDSAMYFCASSARGIQPQHFGDGTRLSIL.